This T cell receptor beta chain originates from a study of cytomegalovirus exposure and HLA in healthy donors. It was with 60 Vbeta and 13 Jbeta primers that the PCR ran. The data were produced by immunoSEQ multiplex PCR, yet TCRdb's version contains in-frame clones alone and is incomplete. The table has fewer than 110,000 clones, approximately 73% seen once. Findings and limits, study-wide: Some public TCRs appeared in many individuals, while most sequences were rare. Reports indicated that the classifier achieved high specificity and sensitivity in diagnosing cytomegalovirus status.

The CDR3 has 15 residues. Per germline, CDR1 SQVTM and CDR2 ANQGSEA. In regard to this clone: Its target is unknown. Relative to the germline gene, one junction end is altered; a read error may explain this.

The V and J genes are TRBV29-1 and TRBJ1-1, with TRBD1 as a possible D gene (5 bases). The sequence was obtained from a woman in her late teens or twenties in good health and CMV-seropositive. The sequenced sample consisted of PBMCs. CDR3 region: CSVEGLGGVNTEAFF. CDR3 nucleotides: TGCAGCGTCGAAGGACTGGGGGGGGTCAACACTGAAGCTTTCTTT.